This is a list of T cell receptor beta chains from one sample in a study of regulatory T cells in long-lasting Graves disease. TCRdb ran MiXCR on the multiplex PCR reads and lists one entry per CDR3 protein. The sample lists some 450,000 distinct CDR3 sequences, about 17% seen once, with about 11% in the top ten. The data were also submitted as part of a second study, on T cells in Graves' hyperthyroidism and ophthalmopathy.

The sequencing used peripheral blood mononuclear cells (PBMCs), collected at new diagnosis, from a patient treated with antithyroid drugs. Receptor source: a woman in her 30s with Graves disease. CDR3s include the opening cysteine and the closing phenylalanine or tryptophan. The D gene is left open where the match is weak. Expanded clones are given a class, and other clones once, few, many or no size at all.

j_call | d_call | clone_size | v_call | cdr3_aa | cdr3_nt
TRBJ2-2 | . | many | TRBV2 | CASSEQSGELFF | TGTGCCAGCAGTGAACAGTCGGGGGAGCTGTTTTTT
TRBJ2-1 | TRBD2 | . | TRBV14 | CASSQVREGQQFF | TGTGCCAGCAGCCAAGTGCGGGAGGGACAGCAGTTCTTC
TRBJ2-7 | TRBD1 | many | TRBV19 | CASSKQGAKYEQYF | TGTGCCAGTAGTAAACAGGGGGCTAAATACGAGCAGTACTTC
TRBJ1-2 | . | many | TRBV27 | CASSLSIYLVGTYGYTF | TGTGCCAGCAGTTTATCGATCTATTTGGTAGGGACCTATGGCTACACCTTC
TRBJ2-1 | . | many | TRBV20-1 | CSALGGYEQFF | TGCAGTGCTCTGGGGGGATATGAGCAGTTCTTC
TRBJ2-1 | . | few | TRBV7-7 | CASSRAGYNEQFF | TGTGCTAGCAGCCGAGCAGGGTACAATGAGCAGTTCTTC
TRBJ1-3 | . | few | TRBV7-9 | CASSDQGISGNTIYF | TGTGCCAGCAGCGATCAGGGGATCTCTGGAAACACCATATATTTT
TRBJ2-2 | . | few | TRBV5-1 | CASSPRGVPGELFF | TGCGCCAGCAGCCCCAGGGGGGTCCCCGGGGAGCTGTTTTTT
TRBJ2-5 | . | few | TRBV18 | CASSPKEHPRETQYF | TGTGCCAGCTCACCTAAGGAACACCCTCGAGAGACCCAGTACTTC
TRBJ2-7 | . | few | TRBV5-6 | CASRVGPERSYEQYF | TGTGCCAGCAGGGTGGGGCCGGAGCGCTCCTACGAGCAGTACTTC
TRBJ2-3 | TRBD2 | . | TRBV7-8 | CASSPARLAGGSDTQYF | TGTGCCAGCAGCCCAGCCAGACTAGCGGGAGGGTCAGATACGCAGTATTTT
TRBJ2-3 | TRBD2 | few | TRBV5-1 | CASSLSGTRVPDTQYF | TGCGCCAGCAGCTTGTCAGGGACTAGGGTACCAGATACGCAGTATTTT
TRBJ2-3 | . | few | TRBV2 | CASRTGAGDTQYF | TGTGCCAGTAGGACGGGAGCGGGAGATACGCAGTATTTT
TRBJ2-7 | TRBD2 | many | TRBV27 | CASSSRTSNEQYF | TGTGCCAGCAGTTCCCGGACTAGCAACGAGCAGTACTTC
TRBJ1-4 | . | many | TRBV20-1 | CSATQKGEIGSKLFF | TGCAGTGCTACACAGAAAGGGGAAATAGGGTCAAAACTGTTTTTT
TRBJ2-4 | TRBD1 | many | TRBV28 | CASSFRSDRVFQNIQYF | TGTGCCAGCAGTTTTCGCTCGGACAGGGTGTTCCAAAACATTCAGTACTTC
TRBJ2-1 | . | many | TRBV28 | CASSLMDESRDYNEQFF | TGTGCCAGCAGTTTGATGGACGAGTCCAGGGACTACAATGAGCAGTTCTTC
TRBJ1-1 | . | . | TRBV6-2/TRBV6-3 | CASSYSRAGANTEAFF | TGTGCCAGCAGTTACTCAAGGGCAGGGGCGAACACTGAAGCTTTCTTT
TRBJ1-5 | TRBD1 | few | TRBV24-1 | CATSDLSQTGTDNQPQHF | TGTGCCACCAGTGATTTATCCCAGACGGGGACAGATAATCAGCCCCAGCATTTT
TRBJ2-7 | TRBD1 | . | TRBV9 | CASSPGQGYGQYF | TGTGCCAGCAGCCCAGGACAGGGCTACGGGCAGTACTTC
TRBJ1-4 | . | few | TRBV20-1 | CSAMPGEKLFF | TGCAGTGCTATGCCCGGGGAAAAACTGTTTTTT
TRBJ2-7 | TRBD2 | many | TRBV9 | CASSPRASGGYEQYF | TGTGCCAGCAGCCCGCGGGCTAGCGGAGGTTACGAGCAGTACTTC
TRBJ2-1 | TRBD2 | many | TRBV6-2/TRBV6-3 | CASSYATLAGGPNEQFF | TGTGCCAGCAGTTACGCTACACTAGCGGGAGGGCCGAATGAGCAGTTCTTC
TRBJ1-4 | TRBD1 | few | TRBV7-2 | CASSPTRGQGNEKLFF | TGTGCCAGCAGCCCGACCCGGGGACAGGGTAATGAAAAACTGTTTTTT
TRBJ2-7 | . | few | TRBV10-2 | CASSGFGQFSSYEQYF | TGCGCCAGCAGTGGGTTCGGGCAGTTTAGCTCCTACGAGCAGTACTTC
TRBJ1-1 | . | many | TRBV5-4 | CASSLDPTRGNTEAFF | TGTGCCAGCAGCTTGGATCCGACACGGGGGAACACTGAAGCTTTCTTT
TRBJ1-2 | . | many | TRBV7-9 | CASSLAGSAYGYTF | TGTGCCAGCAGCTTAGCTGGGTCAGCCTATGGCTACACCTTC
TRBJ1-3 | . | . | TRBV4-1 | CASSQPRQRGNTIYF | TGCGCCAGCAGCCAGCCCCGACAGAGAGGAAACACCATATATTTT
TRBJ1-1 | . | . | TRBV20-1 | CSAISHGLTEAFF | TGCAGTGCTATTTCCCACGGGTTAACTGAAGCTTTCTTT